The 11 T cell receptor beta chains presented below share a single source sample, sequenced in a study of STAT5B mutations in CD4+ large granular lymphocyte leukemia. This table comes from immunoSEQ multiplex PCR, and its TCRdb copy is limited to in-frame clones, with some not included. The table has 38,000 or so clones, over 75% seen once; the top ten hold around 1.2%. Sequenced input: CD4+ T cells from blood buffy coats. The receptors derive from a human donor in good health.

The genes are TRBV9 and TRBJ1-6, with 7 bases aligning to TRBD1. The CDR3 is 15 residues long. V gave up 3 bases and J gave up 7 bases; unmatched junction bases: 7. The germline gives CDR1 SGDLS, CDR2 YYNGEE. The CDR3 nucleotides are TGTGCCAGCAGCGGGACCGGGACAGAGAATTCACCCCTCCACTTT. This gives the protein CASSGTGTENSPLHF.

The rearrangement links TRBV6-5 to TRBJ2-5; unclear D gene. The CDR3 is 14 amino acids. Germline CDR1 MNHEY, CDR2 SVGAGI. Trimming took 5 bases from V and 0 from J, leaving 10 bases between them. The chain's CDR3 is CASSLMAYQETQYF. The CDR3 DNA sequence: TGTGCCAGCAGTCTTATGGCGTACCAAGAGACCCAGTACTTC.

This rearrangement joins TRBV27 to TRBJ2-7; 8 bases align to TRBD1. Germline assignment: CDR1 MNHEY and CDR2 SMNVEV (reference sequence). The V gene end was trimmed by 4 bases and the J gene end by 4 bases; junction bases not matched to a gene: 3. This CDR3 is built from 13 residues. The CDR3: CASSSRGLYEQYF. Here the CDR3 DNA reads TGTGCCAGCAGTTCCAGGGGGCTGTACGAGCAGTACTTC.

V gene TRBV5-6 combines with J gene TRBJ1-2; TRBD1 might be the D (5 bases). The germline gives CDR1 SGHDT, CDR2 YYEEEE. There are 14 residues in the CDR3. With 3 bases removed from V and 8 bases from J, the gap between germline ends came to 17 bases. CDR3 sequence: CASSWGTPGVGYTF. CDR3 nucleotide sequence: TGTGCCAGCAGCTGGGGGACTCCTGGGGTCGGCTACACCTTC.

The rearrangement joins TRBV4-1 to TRBJ2-1, with D possibly matching TRBD2 (5 bases). The CDR3 contains 16 residues. Germline lookup yields CDR1 MGHRA and CDR2 YSYEKL. The V end was cut by 2 bases, the J end by 4 bases, with 15 bases between. The CDR3 region has the DNA TGCGCCAGCAGCCAACTTCCGGACTCTCAATACAATGAGCAGTTCTTC. It yields the protein CASSQLPDSQYNEQFF.

The rearrangement uses TRBV14 and TRBJ2-3, with 11 bases identical to TRBD1. This CDR3 is 16 amino acids long. Germline CDR1 SGHDN, CDR2 FVKESK. The junction had 5 bases not matched to a gene; V was cut back by 4 bases and J by 2 bases. CDR3 region: CASSLRTGGNTDTQYF. As DNA, the CDR3 is TGTGCCAGCAGCCTACGGACAGGGGGCAACACAGATACGCAGTATTTT.

The chain couples TRBV5-4 to TRBJ2-1, with unresolved D. The CDR3 extends over 15 amino acids. With 4 bases removed from V and 4 bases from J, the gap between germline ends came to 15 bases. Germline values: CDR1 SGHNT, CDR2 YYREEE (reference sequence). In DNA, the CDR3 is TGTGCCAGCAGCCGGAGAGTCGATACTTACAATGAGCAGTTCTTC. Amino acids: CASSRRVDTYNEQFF.

The V and J genes are TRBV2 and TRBJ2-7, with a possible D match to TRBD2 (6 bases). The CDR3 covers 14 residues. The V and J ends lost 5 bases and 3 bases respectively, with 14 bases between them. CDR1 SNHLY and CDR2 FYNNEI come from the germline V gene. For the CDR3, the DNA is TGTGCCAGCAGTCGACCGGGACTCCGCTACGAGCAGTACTTC. This codes for CASSRPGLRYEQYF.

The genes are TRBV18 and TRBJ2-1; 8 bases agree with TRBD1. The CDR3 is 15 residues long. Germline CDR1 KGHSH, CDR2 LQKENI. Trimming cost V 2 bases and J 3 bases; bases outside gene matches: 3. For the CDR3, the DNA is TGTGCCAGCTCACCAACAGGGGGTCTCTACAATGAGCAGTTCTTC. Protein: CASSPTGGLYNEQFF.

The genes are TRBV4-2 and TRBJ1-4; 7 bases agree with TRBD1. The CDR3 has 15 amino acids. Germline values: CDR1 LGHNA, CDR2 YNFKEQ. The J segment lost 5 bases and the V segment lost 5 bases, leaving 8 bases of the junction unmatched. CDR3 nucleotides: TGTGCCAGCAGCTCTCTCCGGGACAGCAATGAAAAACTGTTTTTT. Protein sequence: CASSSLRDSNEKLFF.

The genes are TRBV5-4 and TRBJ2-7; TRBD1 matches 9 bases. From germline, CDR1 is SGHNT and CDR2 YYREEE (reference sequence). The CDR3 is made up of 14 amino acids. J lost 2 bases, V lost 4 bases, and 4 bases had no gene match. Written as DNA, the CDR3 is TGTGCCAGCAGCCCCAGGACAGGGGCCTACGAGCAGTACTTC. Protein: CASSPRTGAYEQYF.